This is a list of T cell receptor beta chains from one sample in a study of PD-1 blockade in classical Hodgkin lymphoma. The protocol was immunoSEQ multiplex PCR, while the TCRdb copy is restricted to in-frame clones and leaves out a portion. The top ten clones hold approximately 10% of a sample with tens of thousands of clones, around 80% of them seen once. The sequences come from peripheral blood mononuclear cells (PBMCs), collected before the second cycle of nivolumab. These receptor sequences come from a human donor with classical Hodgkin lymphoma. Each CDR3 is given with its conserved first and last residue. Each record gives: D gene, clone size, V gene, J gene, CDR3 protein, CDR3 DNA. A D gene is named only where the DNA matches it firmly. Size values are once, few and many counts, or a class for expanded clones, and some rows have none.

>NA|NA|TRBV18|TRBJ1-2
CASSPPGGLSNYGYTF
TGTGCCAGCTCACCACCGGGGGGTTTGAGTAACTATGGCTACACCTTC
>NA|NA|TRBV6-1|TRBJ1-3
CASIAGTAGNTIYF
TGTGCCAGCATCGCAGGGACGGCGGGAAACACCATATATTTT
>TRBD2|NA|TRBV7-3|TRBJ2-3
CASSLTGLEGDTQYF
TGTGCCAGCAGCTTAACGGGACTAGAGGGAGATACGCAGTATTTT
>NA|NA|TRBV19|TRBJ1-5
CASSIGADNQPQHF
TGTGCCAGTAGTATAGGGGCAGACAATCAGCCCCAGCATTTT
>NA|NA|TRBV5-3|TRBJ1-6
CARSLNRPVYSPLHF
TGTGCCAGAAGCTTGAATCGACCGGTTTATTCACCCCTCCACTTT
>NA|NA|TRBV19|TRBJ2-2
CASSFRGQNTGELFF
TGTGCCAGTAGTTTTCGGGGGCAGAACACCGGGGAGCTGTTTTTT
>NA|NA|TRBV5-1|TRBJ2-3
CASIGGATDTQYF
TGCGCCAGCATTGGGGGGGCAACTGATACGCAGTATTTT
>TRBD2|NA|TRBV9|TRBJ2-1
CASSLSGGQGTEQFF
TGTGCCAGCAGCCTTAGCGGGGGACAAGGGACTGAGCAGTTCTTC
>NA|few|TRBV6-1|TRBJ1-6
CASSEKPGLNSPLHF
TGTGCCAGCAGTGAAAAGCCAGGACTCAATTCACCCCTCCACTTT
>NA|NA|TRBV27|TRBJ2-5
CASSPDYGETQYF
TGTGCCAGCAGTCCCGACTACGGGGAGACCCAGTACTTC
>NA|NA|TRBV29-1|TRBJ2-7
CSVGSTRLLSEQYF
TGCAGCGTTGGATCGACTAGGCTTTTATCCGAGCAGTACTTC
>TRBD2|NA|TRBV6-1|TRBJ2-2
CASSAGRETGELFF
TGTGCCAGCAGTGCAGGGAGGGAGACCGGGGAGCTGTTTTTT
>TRBD1|NA|TRBV7-9|TRBJ2-6
CASSLSGTGVGANVLTF
TGTGCCAGCAGCTTATCCGGGACAGGGGTCGGGGCCAACGTCCTGACTTTC
>NA|NA|TRBV19|TRBJ2-1
CASSWTLSSYNEQFF
TGTGCCAGTAGTTGGACACTCAGCTCCTACAATGAGCAGTTCTTC
>NA|NA|TRBV10-1|TRBJ2-5
CASSESTKETQYF
TGCGCCAGCAGTGAGTCCACGAAGGAGACCCAGTACTTC
>NA|NA|TRBV27|TRBJ1-1
CASSLSRYRRATEAFF
TGTGCCAGCAGTTTATCCCGGTACCGGAGGGCGACTGAAGCTTTCTTT
>NA|NA|TRBV2|TRBJ1-2
CASSVEGRNGYTF
TGTGCCAGCAGTGTGGAGGGGAGGAATGGCTACACCTTC
>NA|few|TRBV7-9|TRBJ1-1
CASFRGGRAFF
TGTGCCAGCTTTAGGGGAGGCAGGGCTTTCTTT
>NA|NA|TRBV10-3|TRBJ1-2
CAISEGAEGEIVYGYTF
TGTGCCATCAGTGAGGGGGCGGAGGGGGAGATCGTCTATGGCTACACCTTC
>TRBD1|NA|TRBV5-6|TRBJ2-2
CASSARDRVNGELFF
TGTGCCAGCAGCGCCCGGGACAGAGTAAACGGGGAGCTGTTTTTT
>NA|NA|TRBV7-2|TRBJ2-1
CASSYLYNEQFF
TGTGCCAGCAGCTACCTTTATAATGAGCAGTTCTTC
>NA|NA|TRBV9|TRBJ1-1
CASSVHGQFSGTEAFF
TGTGCCAGCAGCGTCCACGGACAGTTCTCTGGCACTGAAGCTTTCTTT
>NA|once|TRBV19|TRBJ1-2
CASSILGFSYGYTF
TGTGCCAGTAGTATATTGGGATTCTCCTATGGCTACACCTTC
>TRBD1|NA|TRBV2|TRBJ2-1
CASSEGWGQGNEQFF
TGTGCCAGCAGTGAAGGTTGGGGACAGGGTAATGAGCAGTTCTTC
>TRBD1|few|TRBV7-9|TRBJ1-2
CASNLGTAYGYTF
TGTGCCAGCAACTTGGGGACAGCCTATGGCTACACCTTC
>TRBD1|NA|TRBV7-6|TRBJ2-6
CASSQGQGSGANVLTF
TGTGCCAGCAGCCAGGGACAGGGCTCTGGGGCCAACGTCCTGACTTTC
>NA|NA|TRBV4-3|TRBJ1-1
CASSQRGWGTEAFF
TGCGCCAGCAGCCAAAGGGGTTGGGGCACTGAAGCTTTCTTT
>NA|NA|TRBV6-6|TRBJ2-7
CASSYGGSLLEQYF
TGTGCCAGCAGTTACGGAGGCAGCCTCCTGGAGCAGTACTTC
>TRBD1|NA|TRBV28|TRBJ1-5
CASSLVNRGIFQPQHF
TGTGCCAGCAGTTTAGTGAACAGGGGTATATTTCAGCCCCAGCATTTT
>TRBD2|NA|TRBV4-3|TRBJ2-2
CASSQDRGSSGADGELFF
TGCGCCAGCAGCCAAGATCGCGGGAGTAGCGGGGCGGACGGGGAGCTGTTTTTT
>TRBD1|NA|TRBV18|TRBJ1-3
CASSPPRREQGAGNTIYF
TGTGCCAGCTCACCACCCCGAAGGGAACAGGGGGCTGGAAACACCATATATTTT
>NA|NA|TRBV4-3|TRBJ1-5
CASSQDLGASQPQHF
TGCGCCAGCAGCCAAGATTTAGGGGCTTCTCAGCCCCAGCATTTT
>NA|NA|TRBV7-7|TRBJ2-5
CASSPSRAETQYF
TGTGCCAGCAGCCCCTCACGCGCAGAGACCCAGTACTTC
>TRBD1|few|TRBV7-3|TRBJ2-7
CASSKTGGAYEQYF
TGTGCCAGCAGTAAGACAGGGGGCGCCTACGAGCAGTACTTC
>NA|NA|TRBV18|TRBJ2-5
CASSDDGTPTTKTQYF
TGTGCCAGCTCCGACGATGGGACCCCAACCACAAAGACCCAGTACTTC
>TRBD1|NA|TRBV6-4|TRBJ2-2
CASSKRDRAAGELFF
TGTGCCAGCAGCAAACGGGACAGGGCCGCCGGGGAGCTGTTTTTT
>NA|NA|TRBV6-1|TRBJ2-7
CASSPGLGYEQYF
TGTGCCAGCAGTCCGGGACTGGGCTACGAGCAGTACTTC
>NA|NA|TRBV30|TRBJ1-5
CAWSVGRDQPQHF
TGTGCCTGGAGTGTAGGGAGGGATCAGCCCCAGCATTTT
>NA|NA|TRBV7-9|TRBJ1-5
CASSSGPYQPQHF
TGTGCCAGCAGCTCTGGACCCTATCAGCCCCAGCATTTT
>NA|few|TRBV30|TRBJ2-7
CAWSLRDRRYF
TGTGCCTGGAGTCTCCGGGACCGCCGGTACTTC
>TRBD1|once|TRBV7-3|TRBJ1-5
CASSFSYRGGNQPQHF
TGTGCCAGCAGCTTCTCCTACAGGGGGGGCAATCAGCCCCAGCATTTT
>TRBD1|NA|TRBV6-1|TRBJ1-1
CASSNRGTDTEAFF
TGTGCCAGCAGTAACAGGGGGACGGACACTGAAGCTTTCTTT
>NA|NA|TRBV28|TRBJ2-7
CASSLRGYEQYF
TGTGCCAGCAGTTTAAGGGGCTACGAGCAGTACTTC
>NA|once|TRBV11-2|TRBJ2-4
CASSLGGPPEDF
TGTGCCAGCAGCTTAGGGGGGCCCCCCGAGGACTTC
>TRBD1|NA|TRBV28|TRBJ1-1
CASNTYWGPGDSRNTEAFF
TGTGCCAGCAACACTTACTGGGGACCTGGGGACAGTAGGAACACTGAAGCTTTCTTT
>NA|NA|TRBV29-1|TRBJ1-3
CSVDGSLAGNTIYF
TGCAGCGTTGATGGGAGTCTCGCCGGAAACACCATATATTTT
>TRBD2|NA|TRBV15|TRBJ2-7
CASSGGATYEQYF
TGTGCCTCTAGCGGGGGGGCAACCTACGAGCAGTACTTC
>NA|NA|TRBV7-8|TRBJ1-4
CASSPRERSEKLFF
TGTGCCAGCAGCCCCAGGGAAAGGAGTGAAAAACTGTTTTTT
>TRBD1|NA|TRBV19|TRBJ1-1
CASSDRGTEAFF
TGTGCCAGTAGCGACAGGGGCACTGAAGCTTTCTTT
>NA|NA|TRBV2|TRBJ1-1
CASMWGARTEAFF
TGTGCCAGCATGTGGGGCGCGCGGACTGAAGCTTTCTTT
>TRBD1|NA|TRBV27|TRBJ2-5
CASSHDRGWETQYF
TGTGCCAGCAGTCATGACAGGGGCTGGGAGACCCAGTACTTC
>NA|NA|TRBV4-1|TRBJ2-7
CASSPERGAEQYF
TGCGCCAGCAGCCCCGAAAGGGGCGCCGAGCAGTACTTC
>NA|once|TRBV5-1|TRBJ2-2
CASSDQGLNTGELFF
TGCGCCAGCAGTGATCAGGGGTTGAACACCGGGGAGCTGTTTTTT
>NA|once|TRBV7-2|TRBJ2-1
CASSLLRGGEQFF
TGTGCCAGCAGCCTCCTCAGGGGAGGTGAGCAGTTCTTC
>TRBD2|NA|TRBV7-6|TRBJ2-1
CASSLALRTSSHEQFF
TGTGCCAGCAGCTTAGCGCTAAGGACTAGCTCCCATGAGCAGTTCTTC
>NA|NA|TRBV4-3|TRBJ2-6
CASSQTGPSGANVLTF
TGCGCCAGCAGCCAAACAGGTCCCTCTGGGGCCAACGTCCTGACTTTC
>NA|NA|TRBV10-3|TRBJ2-1
CAILPGPPLDINNEQFF
TGTGCCATCCTTCCGGGACCTCCGCTAGACATTAACAATGAGCAGTTCTTC
>TRBD2|NA|TRBV7-9|TRBJ2-1
CASSLSGGPGEQFF
TGTGCCAGCAGCCTAAGCGGGGGGCCGGGTGAGCAGTTCTTC
>NA|NA|TRBV30|TRBJ2-7
CAWSPGFAYEQYF
TGTGCCTGGTCTCCGGGGTTCGCCTACGAGCAGTACTTC
>NA|NA|TRBV5-4|TRBJ1-1
CASSSRGFNTEAFF
TGTGCCAGCAGCAGCAGGGGTTTTAACACTGAAGCTTTCTTT